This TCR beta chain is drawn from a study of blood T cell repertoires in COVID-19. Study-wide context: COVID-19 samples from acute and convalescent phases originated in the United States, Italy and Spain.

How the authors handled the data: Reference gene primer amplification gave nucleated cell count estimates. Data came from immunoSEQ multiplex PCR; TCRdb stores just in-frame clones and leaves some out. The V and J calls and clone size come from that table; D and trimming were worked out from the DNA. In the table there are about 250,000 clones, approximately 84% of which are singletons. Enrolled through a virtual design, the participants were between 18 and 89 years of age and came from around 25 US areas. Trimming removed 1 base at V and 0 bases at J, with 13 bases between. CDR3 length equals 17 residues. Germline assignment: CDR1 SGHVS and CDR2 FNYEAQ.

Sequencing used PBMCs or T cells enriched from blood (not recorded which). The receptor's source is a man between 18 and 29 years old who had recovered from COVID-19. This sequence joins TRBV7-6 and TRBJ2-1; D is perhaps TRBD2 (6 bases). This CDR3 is CASSLGGGGSSYNEQFF. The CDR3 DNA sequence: TGTGCCAGCAGCTTAGGAGGCGGAGGGAGCTCCTACAATGAGCAGTTCTTC. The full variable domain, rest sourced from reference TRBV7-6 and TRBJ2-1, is GAGVSQSPRYKVTKRGQDVALRCDPISGHVSLYWYRQALGQGPEFLTYFNYEAQQDKSGLPNDRFSAERPEGSISTLTIQRTEQRDSAMYRCASSLGGGGSSYNEQFFGPGTRLTVL.